These 15 T cell receptor beta chains came from one sample sequenced in a study of T cells after somatic rescue of genetic block. Generated by immunoSEQ multiplex PCR, the TCRdb table keeps only in-frame clones and is missing some. In the table there are some 90,000 clones, around 90% of which are singletons. Sequenced input: peripheral blood mononuclear cells (PBMCs). The receptors shown here come from a woman under 30.

The chain uses TRBV11-3 and TRBJ2-5; unclear D gene. CDR3 length: 14 amino acids. Germline values: CDR1 SGHNT, CDR2 YENEEA. V was shortened by 3 bases and J by 5 bases, with 13 bases between the two germline ends. The CDR3 is CASSLAYRRETQYF. The CDR3 DNA reads TGTGCCAGCAGCTTGGCCTACCGCCGGGAGACCCAGTACTTC.

V gene TRBV10-3 combines with J gene TRBJ1-1; 7 bases are shared with TRBD1. CDR1 is ENHRY, CDR2 SYGVKD, per germline. The CDR3 contains 20 residues. With 0 bases clipped from V and 0 bases from J, the junction kept 16 bases outside the gene matches. Here the CDR3 reads CAISESTNAGQLTVNTEAFF. The CDR3 nucleotides read TGTGCCATCAGTGAGTCGACCAATGCGGGACAGCTTACCGTGAACACTGAAGCTTTCTTT.

In DNA form, the CDR3 reads TGTGCCATCAAGATAGGGAACGAGCAGTACTTC. Translated: CAIKIGNEQYF. The chain joins TRBV10-3 to TRBJ2-7, with D unresolved. Germline CDR1 is ENHRY and CDR2 is SYGVKD. The CDR3 has 11 amino acids. Trimming stripped 7 bases from V and 5 bases from J, with 9 bases between.

This rearrangement joins TRBV5-1 to TRBJ2-3; either TRBD1 or TRBD2 may supply D (5 bases each). V was cut by 6 bases and J by 2 bases, with 19 bases left in between. CDR1 SGHRS and CDR2 YFSETQ come from the germline V gene. The CDR3 covers 16 residues. CDR3 nucleotide sequence: TGCGCCAGCACCATTGTGGAAACGGGGCCCACAGATACGCAGTATTTT. Translation gives CASTIVETGPTDTQYF.

This clone has more than one count but fewer than ten. This chain joins TRBV10-3 and TRBJ2-2; 8 bases map to TRBD1. CDR1 is ENHRY, CDR2 SYGVKD, per germline. With 8 bases clipped from V and 9 bases from J, the junction kept 5 bases outside the gene matches. The length of the CDR3 is 12 residues. In nucleotides, the CDR3 is TGTGCCATCCAAGACAGGGGTTGGGAGCTGTTTTTT. Translated, it gives CAIQDRGWELFF.

The chain is built from TRBV7-8 and TRBJ2-3, with D perhaps matching TRBD1 (6 bases). Trimming took off 5 bases at V and 2 bases at J, with 17 bases between the two ends. CDR3 size: 16 residues. The germline CDR1 and CDR2 sequences are SGHVS and FQNEAQ. The CDR3 reads CASSPTRGIPTDTQYF. The CDR3 DNA is TGTGCCAGCAGCCCGACCAGGGGAATCCCCACAGATACGCAGTATTTT. The full variable domain, completed using reference TRBV7-8 and TRBJ2-3, is GAGVSQSPRYKVAKRGQDVALRCDPISGHVSLFWYQQALGQGPEFLTYFQNEAQLDKSGLPSDRFFAERPEGSVSTLKIQRTQQEDSAVYLCASSPTRGIPTDTQYFGPGTRLTVL.

The V and J genes are TRBV7-9 and TRBJ2-5; TRBD2 matches at 9 bases. The CDR3 extends over 16 amino acids. CDR1 and CDR2 (germline): SEHNR, FQNEAQ (reference sequence). The ends lost 4 bases at V and 3 bases at J; junction bases unmatched: 9. CDR3 DNA sequence: TGTGCCAGCAGCTGGACGCGACTAGCGGCGAAAGAGACCCAGTACTTC. Translated, it gives CASSWTRLAAKETQYF.

The chain links TRBV4-1 to TRBJ1-4, with a tentative D call TRBD1 (6 bases). Per the germline V gene, CDR1 is MGHRA and CDR2 is YSYEKL. The germline V and J ends were trimmed by 2 bases and 6 bases, with 13 bases remaining between them. This CDR3 comprises 15 residues. The CDR3: CASSQHQGMDEKLFF. The CDR3 coding sequence is TGCGCCAGCAGCCAACACCAGGGGATGGATGAAAAACTGTTTTTT.

The chain employs TRBV18 and TRBJ1-5; D perhaps matches TRBD1 (5 bases). Trimming took 4 bases from V and 5 from J, leaving 15 bases between them. CDR3 length: 15 residues. CDR1 KGHSH and CDR2 LQKENI come from the germline V gene. DNA for the CDR3: TGTGCCAGCTCACAGTTGGGGGGGGAAGATCAGCCCCAGCATTTT. Residues: CASSQLGGEDQPQHF.

This clone was observed once. The rearrangement links TRBV12-5 to TRBJ2-2; 7 bases agree with TRBD2. Germline CDR1 reads LGHNT; CDR2 reads FRNRAP. The junction had 8 bases not matched to a gene; V was cut back by 6 bases and J by 1 base. The CDR3 totals 16 residues. The CDR3 DNA follows: TGTGCTAGTGGGACCGAGCGGGACCAGAACACCGGGGAGCTGTTTTTT. Its translation is CASGTERDQNTGELFF.

The chain uses TRBV7-9 and TRBJ2-2; D remains unclear. Trimming pared 3 bases from V and 4 bases from J, leaving 9 bases between. The CDR3 runs to 14 residues. CDR1 is SEHNR and CDR2 is FQNEAQ in the germline V gene (reference sequence). In DNA form, the CDR3 reads TGTGCCAGCAGCTTGACGACCACCACCGGGGAGCTGTTTTTT. Translation gives CASSLTTTTGELFF.

The rearrangement links TRBV27 to TRBJ2-3; 11 bases are shared with TRBD2. This CDR3 is 15 amino acids long. J gave up 2 bases and V 6 bases, and 4 bases lay outside the gene matches. Germline CDR1 reads MNHEY; CDR2 reads SMNVEV (reference sequence). CDR3 protein: CASRGLAENTDTQYF. The CDR3, as DNA: TGTGCCAGCAGGGGACTAGCGGAAAACACAGATACGCAGTATTTT.

The CDR3 nucleotides read TGTGCCAGCAGCTTGGATGGGCCATACAATCAGCCCCAGCATTTT. Amino acids: CASSLDGPYNQPQHF. The chain is built from TRBV5-5 and TRBJ1-5; D gene unclear. The CDR3 is 15 residues long. Germline V CDR1 and CDR2: SGHKS, YYEKEE (reference sequence). With 0 bases removed from V and 3 bases from J, the gap between germline ends came to 10 bases.

This clone was seen once. V usage is TRBV4-1 and J usage is TRBJ1-1; no clear D. Germline V lookup: CDR1 MGHRA, CDR2 YSYEKL. Between the trimmed V and J ends, which lost 4 bases and 4 bases, there was a span of 16 bases. This CDR3 region has 15 residues. The CDR3 DNA sequence: TGCGCCAGCAGCCCGGGGAGCAAAGCGATCACTGAAGCTTTCTTT. Protein product: CASSPGSKAITEAFF.

This clone was seen once. This chain joins TRBV6-1 and TRBJ1-4; the match to TRBD1 covers 7 bases. The ends lost 4 bases at V and 7 bases at J; junction bases unmatched: 6. Looked up from germline, CDR1 is MNHNS and CDR2 is SASEGT. The CDR3 is 14 amino acids. CDR3 nucleotide sequence: TGTGCCAGCAGTGCTCGACAGGGTAGTGAAAAACTGTTTTTT. Amino acids: CASSARQGSEKLFF.